These 18 T cell receptor beta chains originate from one sample sequenced in a study of identifying expanded T cells in peripheral blood. Clones were read by immunoSEQ multiplex PCR, and TCRdb kept only the in-frame ones, dropping some. The sample lists roughly 75,000 clones; almost 90% were seen once. Sequencing was carried out using blood. The receptor set was obtained from a person aged 18 to 70 in good health.

The chain uses TRBV9 and TRBJ1-2; 9 bases are shared with TRBD1. The CDR3 loop spans 16 amino acids. Germline V gives CDR1 SGDLS, CDR2 YYNGEE. The trim removed 3 bases at V and 7 bases at J, leaving 13 bases unmatched. The CDR3 loop reads CASSGPTGGSASGYTF. The CDR3 bases are TGTGCCAGCAGCGGGCCTACAGGGGGCTCGGCGAGTGGCTACACCTTC.

The chain has TRBV7-2 and TRBJ2-5, with 8 bases aligning to TRBD2. CDR1 SGHTA and CDR2 FQGNSA come from the germline V gene. The CDR3 has 14 amino acids. CDR3: CATEVAGPQETQYF. CDR3 coding DNA: TGTGCTACAGAGGTAGCGGGGCCCCAAGAGACCCAGTACTTC.

The chain combines TRBV6-6 with TRBJ1-1, with D unclear. V was trimmed by 3 bases and J by 3 bases, leaving 14 bases between them. The CDR3 runs to 15 residues. Germline-derived CDR1 and CDR2 are MNHNY and SVGAGI (reference sequence). The CDR3 nucleotides are TGTGCCAGCAGTTATTACACTAAGTGGTACACTGAAGCTTTCTTT. Protein sequence: CASSYYTKWYTEAFF.

The V and J genes are TRBV18 and TRBJ2-4; unclear D gene. V lost 2 bases, J lost 0 bases, and 20 bases lay in between. Germline V gives CDR1 KGHSH, CDR2 LQKENI. The length of the CDR3 is 19 residues. DNA of the CDR3: TGTGCCAGCTCACCAGAGTCCCCTTTGTCCAGGCTAGCCAAAAACATTCAGTACTTC. This codes for CASSPESPLSRLAKNIQYF.

The chain combines TRBV5-1 with TRBJ1-3; the D is unclear. The CDR3 is 14 residues long. Germline V gene lookup returns CDR1 SGHRS and CDR2 YFSETQ. V lost 3 bases and J lost 0, with 7 bases in between. Written as DNA, the CDR3 is TGCGCCAGCAGCTCTGGATTCTCTGGAAACACCATATATTTT. Its translation: CASSSGFSGNTIYF.

The chain is built from TRBV9 and TRBJ2-3; 7 nucleotides line up with TRBD2. V lost 2 bases and J lost 2; bases outside the gene matches: 14. This CDR3 has 18 residues. Germline V gene lookup returns CDR1 SGDLS and CDR2 YYNGEE. CDR3: CASSVGPSGGTFTDTQYF. The CDR3 nucleotides read TGTGCCAGCAGCGTGGGGCCTAGCGGTGGAACATTCACAGATACGCAGTATTTT.

The chain is built from TRBV5-5 and TRBJ2-5, with 11 bases matching TRBD2. The CDR3 covers 14 residues. Germline V gives CDR1 SGHKS, CDR2 YYEKEE (reference sequence). V was clipped by 2 bases and J by 5 bases; unmatched bases: 2. The CDR3 spells CASSFLAGGETQYF. The DNA of the CDR3 is TGTGCCAGCAGCTTCCTAGCGGGGGGTGAGACCCAGTACTTC. The full variable domain, rest sourced from reference TRBV5-5 and TRBJ2-5, is DAGVTQSPTHLIKTRGQQVTLRCSPISGHKSVSWYQQVLGQGPQFIFQYYEKEERGRGNFPDRFSARQFPNYSSELNVNALLLGDSALYLCASSFLAGGETQYFGPGTRLLVL.

Notes on this clone: Additional DNA sequences in this sample encode the identical CDR3. J is TRBJ2-5 and V is TRBV7-2; D is ambiguous. V was cut by 6 bases and J by 2 bases, with 4 bases left in between. The germline V gene encodes CDR1 SGHTA and CDR2 FQGNSA. The CDR3 contains 11 residues. CDR3 bases: TGTGCCAGCAGTTTACAAGAGACCCAGTACTTC. Translated, it gives CASSLQETQYF.

The CDR3 DNA sequence: TGCGCCAGCAGCCTGGACAGGGGGGACACCGGGGAGCTGTTTTTT. This translates into CASSLDRGDTGELFF. This chain uses TRBV4-3 with TRBJ2-2, with 10 positions matching TRBD1. Germline loops: CDR1 LGHNA, CDR2 YSLEER. This CDR3 region has 15 residues. With 4 bases clipped from V and 3 bases from J, the junction kept 2 bases outside the gene matches.

V is TRBV9 and J is TRBJ2-1; D may be TRBD2 (6 bases). Germline CDR1 SGDLS, CDR2 YYNGEE. The length of the CDR3 is 16 residues. Trimming cost V 0 bases and J 0 bases, with 10 bases left between them. The CDR3 bases are TGTGCCAGCAGCGTAGGACGGGAGATCTCCTACAATGAGCAGTTCTTC. Amino acids: CASSVGREISYNEQFF.

The chain uses TRBV5-4 and TRBJ2-7, with 9 bases lining up with TRBD1. Per the germline V gene, CDR1 is SGHNT and CDR2 is YYREEE (reference sequence). The CDR3 contains 16 residues. V shed 7 bases and J 3 bases; nucleotides not matched to a gene: 14. CDR3 sequence (DNA): TGTGCCAGCGCCGTAAAACAGGGGGCGGCGAACTACGAGCAGTACTTC. Translating it yields CASAVKQGAANYEQYF.

Here the CDR3 reads CASSPGGGRNTGELFF. CDR3 nucleotide sequence: TGCGCCAGCAGCCCAGGGGGTGGCAGAAACACCGGGGAGCTGTTTTTT. The rearrangement uses TRBV4-3 and TRBJ2-2; 7 positions agree with TRBD1. Unmatched junction bases numbered 7, after V lost 4 bases and J lost 2 bases. Germline V gene lookup returns CDR1 LGHNA and CDR2 YSLEER. The CDR3 is made up of 16 amino acids.

The V call is TRBV7-9, the J call TRBJ2-1; 7 nucleotides agree with TRBD2. CDR3 length: 13 amino acids. Trimming took 2 bases from V and 8 from J; bases not matched to a gene: 3. Germline assignment: CDR1 SEHNR and CDR2 FQNEAQ (reference sequence). For the CDR3, the DNA is TGTGCCAGCAGCTTATTGGCGGGGGATGAGCAGTTCTTC. Protein product: CASSLLAGDEQFF.

The chain has TRBV19 and TRBJ2-5; a possible D gene is TRBD2 (6 bases). The CDR3 totals 16 residues. The V end lost 5 bases, the J end lost 1 base, and 17 bases lay between the germline ends. Germline V CDR1 and CDR2: LNHDA, SQIVND (reference sequence). In DNA, the CDR3 is TGTGCCAGTAGTCCCAGGCTAGGAGGGGTCCAAGAGACCCAGTACTTC. It is translated as CASSPRLGGVQETQYF.

This clone has only one observation. This chain joins TRBV29-1 and TRBJ2-6, with D perhaps TRBD1 (5 bases). CDR1 is SQVTM and CDR2 is ANQGSEA in the germline V gene. V lost 4 bases and J lost 4, with 8 bases in between. This CDR3 has 13 amino acids. As DNA, the CDR3 is TGCAGCGTTGCAGGGTCGGGGGCCAACGTCCTGACTTTC. This codes for CSVAGSGANVLTF.

The rearrangement joins TRBV7-2 to TRBJ2-5; TRBD1 aligns across 7 bases. The CDR3 length is 15 residues. With 1 base clipped from V and 5 bases from J, the junction kept 7 bases outside the gene matches. In germline, CDR1 is SGHTA, CDR2 FQGNSA. Here the CDR3 DNA reads TGTGCCAGCAGCTTAGAGGGGGCCACAAAGGAGACCCAGTACTTC. As protein: CASSLEGATKETQYF.

V and J are TRBV28 and TRBJ1-5; D possibly corresponds to TRBD1 (5 bases). V was clipped by 4 bases and J by 0 bases, with 16 bases between them. Germline V gene lookup returns CDR1 MDHEN and CDR2 SYDVKM. The CDR3 is 17 residues long. The CDR3 region is CASSYPGGGYSNQPQHF. CDR3 sequence (DNA): TGTGCCAGCAGTTATCCTGGGGGGGGGTATAGCAATCAGCCCCAGCATTTT.

The rearrangement links TRBV5-3 to TRBJ1-2; D ambiguous. TRBV5-3 is designated an ORF whose function remains uncertain. The CDR3 covers 14 residues. Trimming left V 0 bases short and J 6 bases short, with 12 bases between. The CDR3 sequence is CARSLAKAGDGYTF. The CDR3 DNA is TGTGCCAGAAGCTTGGCGAAGGCAGGAGATGGCTACACCTTC.